The 26 T cell receptor beta chains given below trace back to one sample, sequenced in a study of cytotoxic CD8 clonotypes in ibrutinib-treated CLL. Assay: immunoSEQ multiplex PCR; the TCRdb copy retains only in-frame clones and omits some. The table lists 150,000 or so clones, roughly 77% of them singletons. This specimen was PBMCs, taken after 12 months of ibrutinib treatment. Source of these receptors: a human donor with chronic lymphocytic leukemia.

CDR3 sequence (DNA): TGTGCCAGCAGTCCCAGACAGGGCCATGAGCAGTTCTTC. Its protein is CASSPRQGHEQFF. The rearrangement joins TRBV6-5 to TRBJ2-1, with 7 bases that match TRBD1. There are 13 residues in the CDR3. Germline V gene lookup returns CDR1 MNHEY and CDR2 SVGAGI. After removal of 5 bases from V and 8 bases from J, the junction contained 6 bases not matched to a gene.

The rearrangement links TRBV7-9 to TRBJ1-1, with 7 bases lining up with TRBD1. Germline V gives CDR1 SEHNR, CDR2 FQNEAQ (reference sequence). The V segment lost 3 bases and the J segment 0 bases; nucleotides outside the gene matches: 1. The CDR3 has 14 amino acids. For the CDR3, the DNA is TGTGCCAGCAGCTTCAGGGGGGTGAACACTGAAGCTTTCTTT. The encoded protein is CASSFRGVNTEAFF.

V is TRBV15 and J is TRBJ2-3; tentatively, D is TRBD2 (6 bases). CDR3 length equals 17 residues. Germline CDR1 and CDR2: LNHNV and YYDKDF (reference sequence). V was clipped by 1 base and J by 0 bases, with 14 bases between them. The CDR3 loop is CATSRVIASVSTDTQYF. The CDR3 coding sequence is TGTGCCACCAGCAGAGTAATCGCTAGCGTCAGCACAGATACGCAGTATTTT.

The chain links TRBV18 to TRBJ2-3, with TRBD1 matching over 10 bases. The ends lost 0 bases at V and 8 bases at J; junction bases unmatched: 5. The CDR3 consists of 15 residues. Germline loops: CDR1 KGHSH, CDR2 LQKENI. The DNA of the CDR3 is TGTGCCAGCTCACCACCGGACAGGGGGGGCGGTACGCAGTATTTT. Amino acid sequence: CASSPPDRGGGTQYF.

CDR3: CASSYRDRFYGYTF. CDR3 nucleotides: TGTGCCAGCAGTTACCGCGACAGATTCTATGGCTACACCTTC. This sequence joins TRBV6-5 and TRBJ1-2; D is perhaps TRBD1 (5 bases). This CDR3 comprises 14 residues. Germline CDR1 and CDR2: MNHEY and SVGAGI. V dropped 2 bases and J dropped 4 bases, with 11 bases sitting between them.

The CDR3 DNA sequence: TGTGCCAGCAGTTTTACAGGAGCGGGAGTTTCGTCACCCCTCCACTTT. Amino acids: CASSFTGAGVSSPLHF. The V gene is TRBV27, the J gene TRBJ1-6, with a possible D match to TRBD1 (5 bases). Germline loops: CDR1 MNHEY, CDR2 SMNVEV (reference sequence). V dropped 3 bases and J dropped 10 bases, with 19 bases sitting between them. The CDR3 covers 16 residues.

V gene TRBV28 combines with J gene TRBJ2-5; 11 positions agree with TRBD2. Germline assignment: CDR1 MDHEN and CDR2 SYDVKM. The CDR3 is 15 amino acids. The V gene end was trimmed by 2 bases and the J gene end by 5 bases; junction bases not matched to a gene: 4. The DNA of the CDR3 is TGTGCCAGCAGTTTACCTAGCGGGGGGTCGGAGACCCAGTACTTC. Translation: CASSLPSGGSETQYF.

This clone has ten or more counts. J is TRBJ2-1 and V is TRBV6-1; D is possibly TRBD2 (6 bases). Germline V gene data show CDR1 as MNHNS and CDR2 as SASEGT. V was trimmed by 4 bases and J by 0 bases, leaving 13 bases between them. The CDR3 is 16 amino acids. The DNA for the CDR3 is TGTGCCAGCAGTGGACATAGCGGCCCCTCCTACAATGAGCAGTTCTTC. Translating it yields CASSGHSGPSYNEQFF.

This chain uses TRBV29-1 with TRBJ2-7; TRBD2 matches at 8 bases. Germline V gene data show CDR1 as SQVTM and CDR2 as ANQGSEA. This CDR3 comprises 13 residues. Trimming cost V 7 bases and J 7 bases; bases outside gene matches: 12. The CDR3 DNA follows: TGCAGCGCCCAGAGCGGGAGAAATGGGGAGCAGTACTTC. Protein product: CSAQSGRNGEQYF.

In this sample, this clone turned up a few times. The rearrangement joins TRBV28 to TRBJ1-2; 7 bases align to TRBD1. CDR1 is MDHEN and CDR2 is SYDVKM in the germline V gene. The trim removed 7 bases at V and 3 bases at J, leaving 5 bases unmatched. This CDR3 is 13 amino acids long. The CDR3 bases are TGTGCCAGCAAAATTGGACAGGACTATGGCTACACCTTC. This translates into CASKIGQDYGYTF.

The chain has TRBV10-3 and TRBJ1-2; D perhaps matches TRBD1 (6 bases). Germline V lookup: CDR1 ENHRY, CDR2 SYGVKD. The length of the CDR3 is 14 residues. Trimming pared 2 bases from V and 1 base from J, leaving 8 bases between. DNA for the CDR3: TGTGCCATCAGTGAGCGACAGGATAACTATGGCTACACCTTC. Translation gives CAISERQDNYGYTF.

This chain uses TRBV4-2 with TRBJ2-4; 9 bases match TRBD2. This CDR3 has 18 residues. The junction had 7 bases not matched to a gene; V was cut back by 0 bases and J by 1 base. Germline-derived CDR1 and CDR2 are LGHNA and YNFKEQ. CDR3 sequence reads: CASSQEVLSGRAKNIQYF. CDR3 bases: TGTGCCAGCAGCCAAGAAGTGTTGAGCGGGAGGGCCAAAAACATTCAGTACTTC.

In nucleotides, the CDR3 is TGTGCCAGCATGGAGGACAGAAACATGAACACTGAAGCTTTCTTT. The encoded protein is CASMEDRNMNTEAFF. The rearrangement uses TRBV7-2 and TRBJ1-1; the D gene is possibly TRBD1 (6 bases). CDR3 size: 15 residues. Germline V gene lookup returns CDR1 SGHTA and CDR2 FQGNSA. V dropped 7 bases and J dropped 0 bases, with 15 bases sitting between them. Looking up the rest from reference TRBV7-2 and TRBJ1-1 gives the full variable domain: GAGVSQSPSNKVTEKGKDVELRCDPISGHTALYWYRQSLGQGLEFLIYFQGNSAPDKSGLPSDRFSAERTGGSVSTLTIQRTQQEDSAVYLCASMEDRNMNTEAFFGQGTRLTVV.

The CDR3 here is CASSPPGPLYEQYF. The CDR3 nucleotides are TGTGCCAGCTCACCACCGGGACCCCTTTACGAGCAGTACTTC. This sequence joins TRBV18 and TRBJ2-7, with D tentatively TRBD1 or TRBD2 (5 bases each). The CDR3 is 14 residues long. Trimming removed 0 bases at V and 4 bases at J, with 10 bases between. CDR1 is KGHSH, CDR2 LQKENI, per germline.

V and J are TRBV7-2 and TRBJ2-1; D may match TRBD1 or TRBD2 (6 bases each). This CDR3 is 15 amino acids long. Germline V gives CDR1 SGHTA, CDR2 FQGNSA. Trimming stripped 2 bases from V and 8 bases from J, with 16 bases between. The CDR3 here is CASSLFGTEGDEQFF. The DNA for the CDR3 is TGTGCCAGCAGCTTATTCGGGACGGAGGGGGATGAGCAGTTCTTC.

This clone was counted once. This chain connects TRBV28 to TRBJ1-3, with D unresolved. The V gene's germline CDR1 is MDHEN and CDR2 SYDVKM. V shed 5 bases and J shed 0 bases, with 17 bases lying between them. The CDR3 consists of 17 residues. DNA of the CDR3: TGTGCCAGCAGTACAAACAGTGGATCCCGCTCTGGAAACACCATATATTTT. It yields the protein CASSTNSGSRSGNTIYF.

This chain uses TRBV30 with TRBJ2-7; tentatively, D is TRBD2 (6 bases). CDR1 is GTSNPN, CDR2 SVGIG, per germline (reference sequence). CDR3 length equals 13 residues. V was cut by 2 bases and J by 3 bases, with 11 bases left in between. The CDR3: CAWSYGGFYEQYF. CDR3 in DNA: TGTGCCTGGAGTTACGGGGGATTCTACGAGCAGTACTTC.

This clone has more than one count but fewer than ten. The chain employs TRBV27 and TRBJ2-7, with D unresolved. The CDR3 contains 15 residues. The germline V gene has CDR1 MNHEY and CDR2 SMNVEV (reference sequence). V lost 2 bases, J lost 0 bases, and 11 bases lay in between. The DNA for the CDR3 is TGTGCCAGCAGTTTACGTGTTGGTATCTCCTACGAGCAGTACTTC. The encoded protein is CASSLRVGISYEQYF.

This chain uses TRBV11-2 with TRBJ2-7, with D hard to call. Germline V gene lookup returns CDR1 SGHAT and CDR2 FQNNGV. Between the trimmed V and J ends, which lost 5 bases and 2 bases, there was a span of 10 bases. This CDR3 has 13 amino acids. CDR3 protein: CASSPGVTYEQYF. The CDR3 DNA reads as TGTGCCAGCAGCCCAGGTGTTACCTACGAGCAGTACTTC.

The V gene is TRBV5-1, the J gene TRBJ1-1; 9 bases map to TRBD1. V shed 4 bases, J shed 1 base, and the junction held 8 bases outside the gene matches. The CDR3 is 16 amino acids. CDR1 and CDR2 (germline): SGHRS, YFSETQ. This CDR3 is CASSPNGQGSNTEAFF. The DNA of the CDR3 is TGCGCCAGCAGCCCAAATGGACAGGGGTCGAACACTGAAGCTTTCTTT.

The rearrangement joins TRBV7-8 to TRBJ2-1; D possibly uses TRBD1 or TRBD2 (6 bases each). The V and J ends lost 2 bases and 8 bases respectively, with 28 bases between them. This CDR3 is built from 19 residues. Germline V gene lookup returns CDR1 SGHVS and CDR2 FQNEAQ. The CDR3 spells CASSLLFLRRYREADEQFF. DNA for the CDR3: TGTGCCAGCAGCTTACTGTTTCTCCGGAGATACAGGGAGGCTGATGAGCAGTTCTTC.

The V and J genes are TRBV28 and TRBJ1-4, with D perhaps TRBD1 (5 bases). V gave up 5 bases and J gave up 14 bases, with 18 bases separating them. The CDR3 loop spans 13 amino acids. The germline V gene encodes CDR1 MDHEN and CDR2 SYDVKM. The CDR3 is CASSPGQGGSLFF. CDR3 DNA: TGTGCCAGCAGTCCTGGTCAGGGCGGGAGTCTGTTTTTT.

The rearrangement links TRBV6-6 to TRBJ1-1; no clear D. The CDR3 loop spans 13 amino acids. V was pared by 7 bases and J by 2 bases, with 11 bases between. The V gene's germline CDR1 is MNHNY and CDR2 SVGAGI (reference sequence). As DNA, the CDR3 is TGTGCCAGCAAGGGAGATTCCAACACTGAAGCTTTCTTT. Its protein product is CASKGDSNTEAFF.

The chain couples TRBV9 to TRBJ2-7, with TRBD2 as a possible D gene (5 bases). V gave up 4 bases and J gave up 2 bases, with 13 bases separating them. CDR3 size: 14 residues. The germline gives CDR1 SGDLS, CDR2 YYNGEE. CDR3 sequence: CASSRSGTAYEQYF. CDR3 nucleotide sequence: TGTGCCAGCAGCCGGAGCGGCACGGCCTACGAGCAGTACTTC.

The chain links TRBV19 to TRBJ1-2; D remains unclear. V lost 3 bases to trimming and J lost 6 bases, with 8 bases between them. CDR3 length equals 12 residues. Germline V CDR1 and CDR2: LNHDA, SQIVND (reference sequence). DNA of the CDR3: TGTGCCAGTAGTATGCACGGAAATGGCTACACCTTC. Its protein is CASSMHGNGYTF.

This clone was detected only once. The CDR3 DNA follows: TGTGCCATCACCCGACAGGGAGGAGATAATGAGCAGTTCTTC. This sequence encodes CAITRQGGDNEQFF. The chain uses TRBV10-3 and TRBJ2-1; weak D call: TRBD1 (7 bases). The CDR3 runs 14 residues. Germline lookup yields CDR1 ENHRY and CDR2 SYGVKD. The ends were cut back, 7 bases at V and 7 bases at J, with 17 bases in the middle.